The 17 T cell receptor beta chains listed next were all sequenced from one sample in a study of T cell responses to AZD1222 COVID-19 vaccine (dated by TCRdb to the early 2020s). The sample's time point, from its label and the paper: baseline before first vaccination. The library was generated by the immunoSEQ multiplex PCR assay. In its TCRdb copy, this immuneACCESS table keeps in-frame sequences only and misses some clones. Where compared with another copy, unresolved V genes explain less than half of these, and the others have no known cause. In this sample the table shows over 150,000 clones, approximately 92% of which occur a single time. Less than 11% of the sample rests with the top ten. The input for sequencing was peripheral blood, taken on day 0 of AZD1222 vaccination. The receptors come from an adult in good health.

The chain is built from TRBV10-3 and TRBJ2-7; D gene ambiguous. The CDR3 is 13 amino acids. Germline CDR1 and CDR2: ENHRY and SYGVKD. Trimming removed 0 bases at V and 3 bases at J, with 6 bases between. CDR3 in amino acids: CAISESPGYEQYV. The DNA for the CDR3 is TGTGCCATCAGTGAGTCCCCAGGCTACGAGCAGTACGTC.

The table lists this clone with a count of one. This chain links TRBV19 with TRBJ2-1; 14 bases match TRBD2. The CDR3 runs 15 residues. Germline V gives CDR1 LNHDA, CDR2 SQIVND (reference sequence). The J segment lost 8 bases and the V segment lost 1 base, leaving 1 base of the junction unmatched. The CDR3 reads CASSIGLAGGHEQFF. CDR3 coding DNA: TGTGCCAGTAGTATAGGACTAGCGGGGGGGCATGAGCAGTTCTTC.

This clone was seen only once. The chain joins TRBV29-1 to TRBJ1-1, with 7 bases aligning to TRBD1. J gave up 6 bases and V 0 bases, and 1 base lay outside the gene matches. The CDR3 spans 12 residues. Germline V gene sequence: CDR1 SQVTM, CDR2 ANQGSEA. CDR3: CSVEEGTAEAFF. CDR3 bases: TGCAGCGTTGAAGAGGGGACAGCTGAAGCTTTCTTT.

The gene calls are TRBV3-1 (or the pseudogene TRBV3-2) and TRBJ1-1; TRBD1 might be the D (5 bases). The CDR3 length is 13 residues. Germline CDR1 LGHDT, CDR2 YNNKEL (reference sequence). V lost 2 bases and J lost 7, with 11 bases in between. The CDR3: CASSQQGLNEAFF. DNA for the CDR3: TGTGCCAGCAGCCAACAGGGTCTCAATGAAGCTTTCTTT.

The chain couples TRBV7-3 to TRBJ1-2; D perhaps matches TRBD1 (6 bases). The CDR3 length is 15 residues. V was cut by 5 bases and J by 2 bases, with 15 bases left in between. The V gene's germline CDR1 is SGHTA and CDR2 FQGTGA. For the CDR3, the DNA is TGTGCCAGCAGCCCAACCCGGACAGTGAACTATGGCTACACCTTC. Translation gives CASSPTRTVNYGYTF.

CDR3 sequence reads: CASSLAGTVLNTEAFF. CDR3 bases: TGTGCCAGCAGCTTAGCGGGGACAGTCCTGAACACTGAAGCTTTCTTT. The V and J genes are TRBV7-2 and TRBJ1-1; 7 bases are shared with TRBD1. This CDR3 contains 16 residues. Germline lookup yields CDR1 SGHTA and CDR2 FQGNSA. Unmatched junction bases numbered 4, after V lost 0 bases and J lost 0 bases.

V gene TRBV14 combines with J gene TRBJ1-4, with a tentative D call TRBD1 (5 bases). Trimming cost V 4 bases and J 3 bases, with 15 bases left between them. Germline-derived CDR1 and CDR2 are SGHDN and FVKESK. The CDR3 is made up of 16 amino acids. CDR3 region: CASSRWKGPSNEKLFF. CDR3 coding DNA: TGTGCCAGCAGCCGGTGGAAGGGGCCCTCTAATGAAAAACTGTTTTTT.

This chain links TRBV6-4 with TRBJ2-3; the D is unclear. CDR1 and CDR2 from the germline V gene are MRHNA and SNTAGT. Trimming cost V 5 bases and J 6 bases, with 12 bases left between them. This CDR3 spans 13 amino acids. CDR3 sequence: CASSLLETDTQYF. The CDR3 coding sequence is TGTGCCAGCAGTCTTCTCGAAACCGATACGCAGTATTTT.

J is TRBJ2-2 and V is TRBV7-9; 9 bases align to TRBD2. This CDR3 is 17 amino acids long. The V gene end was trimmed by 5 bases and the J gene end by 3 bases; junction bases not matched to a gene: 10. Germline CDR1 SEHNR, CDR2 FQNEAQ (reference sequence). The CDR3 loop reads CASSLRLAGPYTGELFF. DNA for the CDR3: TGTGCCAGCAGCCTCCGCCTAGCGGGGCCGTACACCGGGGAGCTGTTTTTT.

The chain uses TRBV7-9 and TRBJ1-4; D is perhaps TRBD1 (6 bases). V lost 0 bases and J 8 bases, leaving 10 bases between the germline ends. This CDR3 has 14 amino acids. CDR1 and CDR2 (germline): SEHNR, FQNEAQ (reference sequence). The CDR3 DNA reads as TGTGCCAGCAGCTTAGCGATGGGGGGCGAAAAACTGTTTTTT. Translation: CASSLAMGGEKLFF. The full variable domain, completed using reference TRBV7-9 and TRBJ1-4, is DTGVSQNPRHKITKRGQNVTFRCDPISEHNRLYWYRQTLGQGPEFLTYFQNEAQLEKSRLLSDRFSAERPKGSFSTLEIQRTEQGDSAMYLCASSLAMGGEKLFFGSGTQLSVL.

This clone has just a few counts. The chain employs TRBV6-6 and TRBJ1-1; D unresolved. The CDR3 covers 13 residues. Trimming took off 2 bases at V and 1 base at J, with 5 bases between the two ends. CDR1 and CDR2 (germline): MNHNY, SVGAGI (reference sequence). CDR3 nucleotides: TGTGCCAGCAGTTACGGGCAGAACACTGAAGCTTTCTTT. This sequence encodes CASSYGQNTEAFF.

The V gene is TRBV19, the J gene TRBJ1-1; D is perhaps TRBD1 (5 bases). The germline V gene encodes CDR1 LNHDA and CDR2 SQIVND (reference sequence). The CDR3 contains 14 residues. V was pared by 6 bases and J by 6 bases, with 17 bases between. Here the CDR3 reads CASSSIAGGAEAFF. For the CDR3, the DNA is TGTGCCAGTAGCTCAATCGCTGGGGGAGCTGAAGCTTTCTTT.

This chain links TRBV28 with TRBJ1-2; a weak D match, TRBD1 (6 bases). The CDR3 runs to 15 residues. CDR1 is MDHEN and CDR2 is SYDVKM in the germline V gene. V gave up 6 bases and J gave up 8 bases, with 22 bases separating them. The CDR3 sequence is CASRLRGPVFGGYTF. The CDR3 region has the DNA TGTGCCAGCAGGCTCAGGGGCCCCGTTTTTGGAGGCTACACCTTC.

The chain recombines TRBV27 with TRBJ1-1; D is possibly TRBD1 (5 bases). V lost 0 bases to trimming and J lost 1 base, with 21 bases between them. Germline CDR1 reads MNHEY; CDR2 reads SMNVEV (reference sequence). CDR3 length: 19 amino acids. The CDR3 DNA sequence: TGTGCCAGCAGTTTATCCCTTCGCTTAGGGAAAGGGGCGAACACTGAAGCTTTCTTT. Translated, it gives CASSLSLRLGKGANTEAFF.

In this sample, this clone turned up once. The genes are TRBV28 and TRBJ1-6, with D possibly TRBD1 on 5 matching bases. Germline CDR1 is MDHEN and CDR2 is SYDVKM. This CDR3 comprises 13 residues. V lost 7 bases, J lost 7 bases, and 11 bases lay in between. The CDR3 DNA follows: TGTGCCAGCAACCCTCGGGACAATTCACCCCTCCACTTT. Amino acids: CASNPRDNSPLHF.

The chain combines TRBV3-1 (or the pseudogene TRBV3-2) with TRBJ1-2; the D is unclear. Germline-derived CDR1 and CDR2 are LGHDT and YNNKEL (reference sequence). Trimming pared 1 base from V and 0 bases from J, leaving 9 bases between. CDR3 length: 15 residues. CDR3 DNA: TGTGCCAGCAGCCAAGGGCTTACCGCTAACTATGGCTACACCTTC. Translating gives CASSQGLTANYGYTF.

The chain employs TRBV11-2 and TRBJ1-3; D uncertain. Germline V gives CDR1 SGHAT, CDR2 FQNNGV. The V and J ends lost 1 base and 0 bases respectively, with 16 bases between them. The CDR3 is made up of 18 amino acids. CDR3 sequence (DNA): TGTGCCAGCAGCTTAGTTGTAGGACTATTACCCTCTGGAAACACCATATATTTT. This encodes CASSLVVGLLPSGNTIYF.